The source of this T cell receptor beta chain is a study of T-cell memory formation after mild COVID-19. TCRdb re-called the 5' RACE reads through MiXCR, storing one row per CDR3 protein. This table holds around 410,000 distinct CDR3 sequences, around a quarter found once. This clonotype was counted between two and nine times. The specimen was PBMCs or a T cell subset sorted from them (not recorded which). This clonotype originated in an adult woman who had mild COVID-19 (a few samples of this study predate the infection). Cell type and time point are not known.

The CDR3 coding sequence is TGTGCCAGCAGCTTAGATCGCATCCAACCCCCTGGAACAGATACGCAGTATTTT. It codes for CASSLDRIQPPGTDTQYF. The chain carries TRBV7-9 and TRBJ2-3; D is undetermined. Germline V lookup: CDR1 SEHNR, CDR2 FQNEAQ (reference sequence). V lost 1 base, J lost 3 bases, and 20 bases lay in between. CDR3 length: 18 amino acids.